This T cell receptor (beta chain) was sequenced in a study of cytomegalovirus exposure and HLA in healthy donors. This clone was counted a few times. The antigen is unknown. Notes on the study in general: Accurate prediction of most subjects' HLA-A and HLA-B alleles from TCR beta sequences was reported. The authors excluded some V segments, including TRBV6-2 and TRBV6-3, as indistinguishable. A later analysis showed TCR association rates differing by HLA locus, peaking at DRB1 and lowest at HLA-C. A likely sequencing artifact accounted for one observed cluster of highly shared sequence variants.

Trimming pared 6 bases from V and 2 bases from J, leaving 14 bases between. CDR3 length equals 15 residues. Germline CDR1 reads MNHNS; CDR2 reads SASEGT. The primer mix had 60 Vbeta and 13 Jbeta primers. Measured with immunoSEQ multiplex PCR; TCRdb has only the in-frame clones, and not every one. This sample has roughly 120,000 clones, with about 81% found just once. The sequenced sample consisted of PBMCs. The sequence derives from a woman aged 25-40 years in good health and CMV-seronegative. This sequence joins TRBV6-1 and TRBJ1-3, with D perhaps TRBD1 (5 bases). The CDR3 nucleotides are TGTGCCAGCAGGGGCAGGGAACGAGCTGGAAACACCATATATTTT. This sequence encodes CASRGRERAGNTIYF.